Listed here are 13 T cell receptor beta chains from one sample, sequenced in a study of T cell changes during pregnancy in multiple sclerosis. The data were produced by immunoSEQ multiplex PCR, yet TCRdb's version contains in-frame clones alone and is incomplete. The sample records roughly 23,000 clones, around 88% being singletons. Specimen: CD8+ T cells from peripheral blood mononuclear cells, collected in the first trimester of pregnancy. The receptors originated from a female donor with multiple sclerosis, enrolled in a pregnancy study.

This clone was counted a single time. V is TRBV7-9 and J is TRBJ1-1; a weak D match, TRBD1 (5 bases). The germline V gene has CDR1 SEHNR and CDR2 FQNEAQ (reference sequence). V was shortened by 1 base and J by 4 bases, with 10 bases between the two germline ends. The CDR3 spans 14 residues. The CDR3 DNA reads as TGTGCCAGCAGCTTAGAGGGGTTGAGCACTGAAGCTTTCTTT. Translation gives CASSLEGLSTEAFF. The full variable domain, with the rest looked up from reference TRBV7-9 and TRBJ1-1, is DTGVSQNPRHKITKRGQNVTFRCDPISEHNRLYWYRQTLGQGPEFLTYFQNEAQLEKSRLLSDRFSAERPKGSFSTLEIQRTEQGDSAMYLCASSLEGLSTEAFFGQGTRLTVV.

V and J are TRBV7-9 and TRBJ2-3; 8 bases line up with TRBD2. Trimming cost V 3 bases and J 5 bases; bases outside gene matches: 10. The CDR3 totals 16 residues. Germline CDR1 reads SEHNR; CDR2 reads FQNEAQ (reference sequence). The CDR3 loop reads CASSFSLAVLRDTQYF. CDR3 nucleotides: TGTGCCAGCAGCTTTTCACTAGCGGTTCTAAGAGATACGCAGTATTTT.

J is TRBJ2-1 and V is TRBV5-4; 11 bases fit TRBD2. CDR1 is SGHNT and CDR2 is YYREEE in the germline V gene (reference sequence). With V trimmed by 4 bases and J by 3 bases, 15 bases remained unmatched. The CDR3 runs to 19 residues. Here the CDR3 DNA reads TGTGCCAGCAGCGCCAGCCGAGACAGGGGACTAGCGGACTACAATGAGCAGTTCTTC. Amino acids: CASSASRDRGLADYNEQFF.

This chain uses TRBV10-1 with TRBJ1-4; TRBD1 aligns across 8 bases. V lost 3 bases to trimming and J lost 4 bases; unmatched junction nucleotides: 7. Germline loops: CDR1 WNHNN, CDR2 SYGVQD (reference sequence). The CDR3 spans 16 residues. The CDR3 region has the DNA TGCGCCAGCAGTGAATACCGGGACAGGAATAATGAAAAACTGTTTTTT. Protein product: CASSEYRDRNNEKLFF.

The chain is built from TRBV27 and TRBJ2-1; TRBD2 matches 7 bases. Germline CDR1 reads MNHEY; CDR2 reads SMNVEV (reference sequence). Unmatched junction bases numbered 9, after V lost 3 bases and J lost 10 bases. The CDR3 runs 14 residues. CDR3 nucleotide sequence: TGTGCCAGCAGTTTGACCGCGGGAGCGAGGGAGCAGTTCTTC. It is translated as CASSLTAGAREQFF.

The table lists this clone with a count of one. In DNA, the CDR3 is TGTGCCAGCAGTTTATTGTCTGGAGGTGAATACGAGCAGTACTTC. Translated, it gives CASSLLSGGEYEQYF. The chain recombines TRBV27 with TRBJ2-5; perhaps TRBD2 as D (5 bases). TRBJ2-7 matches the DNA end more closely, so the J call is doubtful. The CDR3 loop spans 15 amino acids. Germline-derived CDR1 and CDR2 are MNHEY and SMNVEV (reference sequence).

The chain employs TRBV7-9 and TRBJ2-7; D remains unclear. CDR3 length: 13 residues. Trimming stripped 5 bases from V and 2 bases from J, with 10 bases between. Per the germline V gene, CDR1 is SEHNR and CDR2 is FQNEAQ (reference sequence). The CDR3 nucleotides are TGTGCCAGCAGCCCCAGCACAGCCTACGAGCAGTACTTC. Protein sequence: CASSPSTAYEQYF.

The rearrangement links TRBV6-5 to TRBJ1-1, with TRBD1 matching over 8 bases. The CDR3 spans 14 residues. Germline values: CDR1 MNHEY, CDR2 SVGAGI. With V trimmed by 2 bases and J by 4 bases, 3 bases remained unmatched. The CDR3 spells CASSYLQGGTEAFF. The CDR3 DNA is TGTGCCAGCAGTTACCTACAGGGGGGCACTGAAGCTTTCTTT.

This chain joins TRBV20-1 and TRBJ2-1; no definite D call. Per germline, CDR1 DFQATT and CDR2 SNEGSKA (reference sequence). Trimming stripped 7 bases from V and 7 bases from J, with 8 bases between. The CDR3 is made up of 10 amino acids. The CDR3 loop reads CSDRENEQFF. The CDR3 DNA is TGCAGTGACCGTGAGAATGAGCAGTTCTTC.

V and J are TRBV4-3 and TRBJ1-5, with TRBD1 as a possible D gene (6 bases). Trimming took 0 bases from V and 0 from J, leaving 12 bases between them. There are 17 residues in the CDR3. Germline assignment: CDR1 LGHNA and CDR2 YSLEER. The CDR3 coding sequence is TGCGCCAGCAGCCAAGAGACAGGTCCGAATAGCAATCAGCCCCAGCATTTT. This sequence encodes CASSQETGPNSNQPQHF.

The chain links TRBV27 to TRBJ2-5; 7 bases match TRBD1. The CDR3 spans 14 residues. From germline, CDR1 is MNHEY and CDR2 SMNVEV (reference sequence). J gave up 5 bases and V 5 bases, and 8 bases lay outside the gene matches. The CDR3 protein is CASSPDRVRETQYF. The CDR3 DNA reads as TGTGCCAGCAGTCCTGACAGGGTCCGGGAGACCCAGTACTTC.

CDR3 sequence: CASSERDTQNTEAFF. The CDR3 DNA reads as TGTGCCAGCAGTGAAAGGGACACACAGAACACTGAAGCTTTCTTT. The chain employs TRBV2 and TRBJ1-1; the D gene is possibly TRBD1 (6 bases). The CDR3 extends over 15 amino acids. Trimming shortened V by 2 bases and J by 1 base, and 11 bases separated the two germline ends. CDR1 SNHLY and CDR2 FYNNEI come from the germline V gene.

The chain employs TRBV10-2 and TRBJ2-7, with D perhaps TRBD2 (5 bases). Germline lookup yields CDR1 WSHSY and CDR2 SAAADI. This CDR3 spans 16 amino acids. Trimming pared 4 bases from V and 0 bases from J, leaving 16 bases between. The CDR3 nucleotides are TGCGCCAGCAGTGTGGGAGAGAAGACACTCTCCTACGAGCAGTACTTC. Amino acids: CASSVGEKTLSYEQYF.